This T cell receptor beta chain was sequenced in a study of OX40 agonist ivuxolimab in advanced cancers. About the study: Every patient in dose escalation had hepatocellular carcinoma, melanoma, renal cell or head and neck cancer.

The CDR3 is 12 amino acids. V was shortened by 5 bases and J by 4 bases, with 8 bases between the two germline ends. Germline assignment: CDR1 SGHTA and CDR2 FQGTGA. With regard to this clone: Its matching antigen is unknown.

TCRdb's table, derived via immunoSEQ multiplex PCR, lists solely in-frame clones and lacks some. The sample yields 45,000 to 55,000 clones, approximately 90% seen once. Study results and caveats: Expansion of clones was among the lowest in partial responders at 0.1-3.0 mg/kg.

The origin of this receptor is an adult with an advanced solid tumor such as melanoma, head and neck, liver or kidney cancer. The sample consisted of CD4+ or CD8+ T cells sorted from blood, taken in a trial of the OX40 agonist ivuxolimab. This sequence joins TRBV7-3 and TRBJ2-5; maybe TRBD1 (5 bases). The CDR3, as DNA: TGTGCCAGCAGCGGAAGGGGAGAGACCCAGTACTTC. Protein: CASSGRGETQYF.